Below, one T cell receptor beta chain is given with its context. Its antigen is unknown. The study sequenced TCR beta in blood CD8+ and CD4+ T cells. The multiple sclerosis control group comprised treatment-naive patients with stable or active relapsing-remitting disease. This specimen comes from a study of CD8 T cells in Susac syndrome. General observations from the study: The authors acknowledged that their TCR sequencing and HLA analysis involved a relatively small number of individuals.

Germline CDR1 is LNHDA and CDR2 is SQIVND (reference sequence). The CDR3 loop spans 12 amino acids. Trimming shortened V by 10 bases and J by 0 bases, and 9 bases separated the two germline ends. The RNA input was 0.5 to 1 ug, and it was reverse transcribed with random hexamers. Amplification of TCR beta CDR3 used immunoSEQ multiplex PCR across 54 Vbeta and 13 Jbeta. From the immunoSEQ multiplex PCR reads, TCRdb called clonotypes with MiXCR, one entry per CDR3 protein. Of about 150,000 distinct CDR3 sequences detected, 94% appear once; the ten largest clones hold 0.2% to 0.25%. Specimen: CD8+ T cells from PBMCs. The chain links TRBV19 to TRBJ1-1; D not certain. This clonotype originated in a human donor with multiple sclerosis. CDR3 nucleotide sequence: TGTGCCATCCCCATCATGAACACTGAAGCTTTCTTT. Translating gives CAIPIMNTEAFF.